The 8 T cell receptor beta chains given below trace back to one sample, sequenced in a study of T cells in Graves' hyperthyroidism and ophthalmopathy. Amplified regions were TCR beta CDR3 sequences from RNA transcripts. The HTBI set primed first-round TCR CDR3 RT-PCR. Each CDR3 protein is one row after TCRdb ran MiXCR on the multiplex PCR reads. The sample shows around 250,000 distinct CDR3 sequences, approximately 16% of them seen only once. What was sequenced was blood. These receptors were collected from a young woman with Graves' ophthalmopathy.

This clonotype was counted ten times or more. The V call is TRBV6-1, the J call TRBJ1-2; 11 positions match TRBD1. J gave up 6 bases and V 5 bases, and 5 bases lay outside the gene matches. This CDR3 has 14 residues. CDR1 is MNHNS, CDR2 SASEGT, per germline. The CDR3 here is CASSSPGQGDGYTF. The CDR3 DNA sequence: TGTGCCAGCAGTTCCCCGGGACAGGGGGATGGCTACACCTTC.

In its sample, this clonotype was seen many times. V and J are TRBV11-2 and TRBJ1-5; TRBD1 aligns across 9 bases. CDR1 SGHAT and CDR2 FQNNGV come from the germline V gene. J lost 3 bases, V lost 5 bases, and 5 bases had no gene match. The CDR3 totals 15 residues. CDR3 loop: CASSIGQGFNQPQHF. The CDR3 DNA sequence: TGTGCCAGCAGCATCGGACAGGGGTTCAATCAGCCCCAGCATTTT.

This clonotype was detected once. The J gene is TRBJ1-2, the V gene TRBV7-9, with D uncertain. CDR1 is SEHNR, CDR2 FQNEAQ, per germline (reference sequence). V shed 6 bases and J shed 2 bases, with 19 bases lying between them. CDR3 length: 16 amino acids. CDR3 DNA: TGTGCCAGCAGTTACCCCTCACGGCAGCTCAACTATGGCTACACCTTC. Translated, it gives CASSYPSRQLNYGYTF.

This clonotype has a count of ten or more. The genes are TRBV2 and TRBJ2-1; 7 bases are a match to TRBD2. CDR3 size: 15 residues. Trimming took 7 bases from V and 7 from J; bases not matched to a gene: 13. Germline assignment: CDR1 SNHLY and CDR2 FYNNEI. CDR3 nucleotide sequence: TGTGCCAGCAATCAGGGTATAGGAGCGGGGAATGAGCAGTTCTTC. This gives the protein CASNQGIGAGNEQFF.

This clonotype was recorded at least ten times. V usage is TRBV5-1 and J usage is TRBJ1-1; D is ambiguous. Per germline, CDR1 SGHRS and CDR2 YFSETQ. CDR3 length equals 16 residues. Trimming shortened V by 0 bases and J by 4 bases, and 16 bases separated the two germline ends. The CDR3 DNA follows: TGCGCCAGCAGCTTGGGGGGTTTGGGTGGAATCACTGAAGCTTTCTTT. Translated: CASSLGGLGGITEAFF. Full variable domain (remainder filled in from reference TRBV5-1 and TRBJ1-1): KAGVTQTPRYLIKTRGQQVTLSCSPISGHRSVSWYQQTPGQGLQFLFEYFSETQRNKGNFPGRFSGRQFSNSRSEMNVSTLELGDSALYLCASSLGGLGGITEAFFGQGTRLTVV.

The J gene is TRBJ1-2, the V gene TRBV19; 8 bases fit TRBD1. CDR1 LNHDA and CDR2 SQIVND come from the germline V gene (reference sequence). V lost 5 bases, J lost 6 bases, and 5 bases stayed unmatched. The length of the CDR3 is 13 residues. The CDR3 here is CASSEQGANGYTF. Written as DNA, the CDR3 is TGTGCCAGTAGTGAGCAGGGGGCTAATGGCTACACCTTC.

This clonotype appeared a few times. The chain uses TRBV6-5 and TRBJ2-2; D call uncertain. Germline CDR1 reads MNHEY; CDR2 reads SVGAGI. The ends were cut back, 1 base at V and 0 bases at J, with 6 bases in the middle. The CDR3 is 15 amino acids. This chain's CDR3 is CASSYWQSNTGELFF. In DNA form, the CDR3 reads TGTGCCAGCAGTTACTGGCAGTCGAACACCGGGGAGCTGTTTTTT.

In its sample, this clonotype was seen a few times. The V gene is TRBV4-2, the J gene TRBJ1-6; no reliable D call. CDR3 length: 14 amino acids. In germline, CDR1 is LGHNA, CDR2 YNFKEQ. V lost 0 bases to trimming and J lost 10 bases, with 10 bases between them. In DNA, the CDR3 is TGTGCCAGCAGCCAAGACCTACAAGGCTCACCCCTCCACTTT. Its protein is CASSQDLQGSPLHF.